This TCR beta chain was sequenced in a study of T cells in localized non-small cell lung cancer. This CDR3 has 14 amino acids. The V and J ends lost 3 bases and 4 bases respectively, with 10 bases between them. The germline V gene encodes CDR1 MGHDK and CDR2 SYGVNS. The method was immunoSEQ multiplex PCR; TCRdb's version includes in-frame clones alone and lacks a portion of them. The sample carries approximately 81,000 clones, 85% to 90% recorded once. Study findings and constraints: Adjacent lung had a median roughly 61 of the 100 largest tumor clones. Clonality peaked in uninvolved adjacent lung rather than tumor. Because sequencing included only one region (of the tumor), heterogeneity remains possible.

Remarks on this clone: The antigen is unknown.

The starting material was peripheral blood, obtained before any cancer treatment. This chain uses TRBV25-1 with TRBJ2-1; maybe TRBD2 (5 bases). This receptor was obtained from a woman aged 40-69 years with stage I squamous cell lung carcinoma. The chain's CDR3 is CASSETKKYNEQFF. CDR3 DNA sequence: TGTGCCAGCAGTGAGACTAAAAAGTACAATGAGCAGTTCTTC. The full variable domain, completed using reference TRBV25-1 and TRBJ2-1, is EADIYQTPRYLVIGTGKKITLECSQTMGHDKMYWYQQDPGMELHLIHYSYGVNSTEKGDLSSESTVSRIRTEHFPLTLESARPSHTSQYLCASSETKKYNEQFFGPGTRLTVL.